The entry below gives a single T cell receptor beta chain sequence along with its context. Its antigen is currently unknown. TCRalpha and TCRbeta libraries used 5'RACE with constant-segment primers and UMIs. In TCRdb, the 5' RACE reads were re-called with MiXCR into one record per CDR3 protein. The repertoire holds about 200,000 distinct CDR3 sequences, around 9.5% seen once, with 3.5% to 4% in the top ten. The CDR3 is made up of 15 amino acids. Looked up from germline, CDR1 is LGHDT and CDR2 is YNNKEL (reference sequence). Trimming removed 7 bases from V and 2 bases from J; junction bases left unmatched: 8. This entry comes from a study of T-cell memory formation after mild COVID-19. General study results and limits: Pre-infection memory carried some responding clones, suggesting that cross-reactive memory joined. Researchers report contracting CD4+ clones mostly in CM and EM, with CD8+ clones in EMRA.

Sequenced sample: PBMCs or a T cell subset sorted from them (not recorded which). The chain uses TRBV3-1 and TRBJ2-1, with 7 nucleotides matching TRBD2. The origin of this receptor is a man younger than 30 who had mild COVID-19 (a few samples of this study predate the infection). Cell type and time point are not known. CDR3 coding DNA: TGTGCCAGCAACCCGAGCGGGGCAGCCTACAATGAGCAGTTCTTC. Amino acid sequence: CASNPSGAAYNEQFF.